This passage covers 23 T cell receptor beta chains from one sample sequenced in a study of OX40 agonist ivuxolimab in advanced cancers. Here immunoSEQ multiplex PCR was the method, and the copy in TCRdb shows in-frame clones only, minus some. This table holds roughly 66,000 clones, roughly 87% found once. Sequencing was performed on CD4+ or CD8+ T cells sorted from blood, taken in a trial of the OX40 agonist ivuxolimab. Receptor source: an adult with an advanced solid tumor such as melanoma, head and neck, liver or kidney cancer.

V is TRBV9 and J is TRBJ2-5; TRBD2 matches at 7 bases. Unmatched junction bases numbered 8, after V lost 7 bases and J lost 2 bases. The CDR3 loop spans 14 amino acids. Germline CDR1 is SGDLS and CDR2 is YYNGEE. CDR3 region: CASDRGEGQETQYF. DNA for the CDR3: TGTGCCAGCGACCGGGGGGAGGGACAAGAGACCCAGTACTTC. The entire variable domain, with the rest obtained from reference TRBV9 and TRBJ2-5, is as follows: DSGVTQTPKHLITATGQRVTLRCSPRSGDLSVYWYQQSLDQGLQFLIQYYNGEERAKGNILERFSAQQFPDLHSELNLSSLELGDSALYFCASDRGEGQETQYFGPGTRLLVL.

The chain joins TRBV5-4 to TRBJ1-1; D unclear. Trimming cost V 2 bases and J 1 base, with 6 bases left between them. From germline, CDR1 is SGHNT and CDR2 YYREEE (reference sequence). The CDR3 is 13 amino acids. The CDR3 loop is CASSFSQNTEAFF. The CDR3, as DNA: TGTGCCAGCAGCTTCTCGCAGAACACTGAAGCTTTCTTT. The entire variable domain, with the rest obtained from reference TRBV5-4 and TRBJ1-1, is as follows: ETGVTQSPTHLIKTRGQQVTLRCSSQSGHNTVSWYQQALGQGPQFIFQYYREEENGRGNFPPRFSGLQFPNYSSELNVNALELDDSALYLCASSFSQNTEAFFGQGTRLTVV.

This CDR3 reads CASSEDLGEQYF. CDR3 DNA: TGTGCCAGCAGTGAGGATCTGGGAGAGCAGTACTTC. The V and J genes are TRBV2 and TRBJ2-5; maybe TRBD2 (5 bases). The germline V and J ends were trimmed by 3 bases and 11 bases, with 13 bases remaining between them. This CDR3 spans 12 amino acids. CDR1 SNHLY and CDR2 FYNNEI come from the germline V gene.

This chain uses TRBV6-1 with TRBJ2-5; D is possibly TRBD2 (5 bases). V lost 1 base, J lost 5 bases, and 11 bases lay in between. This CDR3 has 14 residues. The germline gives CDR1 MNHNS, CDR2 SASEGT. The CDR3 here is CASSEVRTGETQYF. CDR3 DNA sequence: TGTGCCAGCAGTGAAGTACGGACTGGGGAGACCCAGTACTTC.

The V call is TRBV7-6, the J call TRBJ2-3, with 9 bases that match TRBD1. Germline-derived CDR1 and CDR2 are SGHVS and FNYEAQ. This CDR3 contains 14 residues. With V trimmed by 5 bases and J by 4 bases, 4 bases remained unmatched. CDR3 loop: CASSQGQGPDTQYF. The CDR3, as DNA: TGTGCCAGCAGCCAGGGACAGGGCCCAGATACGCAGTATTTT.

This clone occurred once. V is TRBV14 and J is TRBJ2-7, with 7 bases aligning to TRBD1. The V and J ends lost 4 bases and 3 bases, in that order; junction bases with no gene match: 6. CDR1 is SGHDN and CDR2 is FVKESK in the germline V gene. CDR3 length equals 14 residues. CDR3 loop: CASSRTTGSYEQYF. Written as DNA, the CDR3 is TGTGCCAGCAGCCGTACGACAGGGAGCTACGAGCAGTACTTC.

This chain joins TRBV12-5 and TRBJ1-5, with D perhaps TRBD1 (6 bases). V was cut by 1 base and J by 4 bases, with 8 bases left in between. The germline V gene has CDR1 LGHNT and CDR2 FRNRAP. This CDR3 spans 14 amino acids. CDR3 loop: CASGLGTGNQPQHF. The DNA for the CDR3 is TGTGCTAGTGGTTTGGGCACAGGGAATCAGCCCCAGCATTTT.

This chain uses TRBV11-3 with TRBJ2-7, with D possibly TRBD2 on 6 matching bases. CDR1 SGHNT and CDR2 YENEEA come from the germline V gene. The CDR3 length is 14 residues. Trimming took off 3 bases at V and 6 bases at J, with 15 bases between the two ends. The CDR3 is CASSFVRGTREQYF. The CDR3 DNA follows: TGTGCCAGCAGCTTCGTCCGGGGGACGCGCGAGCAGTACTTC.

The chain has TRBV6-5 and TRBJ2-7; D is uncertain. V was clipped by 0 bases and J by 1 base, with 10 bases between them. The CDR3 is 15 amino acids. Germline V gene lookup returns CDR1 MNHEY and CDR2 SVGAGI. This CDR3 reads CASSYSSTNSYEQYF. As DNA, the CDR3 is TGTGCCAGCAGTTACTCGTCCACTAATTCCTACGAGCAGTACTTC.

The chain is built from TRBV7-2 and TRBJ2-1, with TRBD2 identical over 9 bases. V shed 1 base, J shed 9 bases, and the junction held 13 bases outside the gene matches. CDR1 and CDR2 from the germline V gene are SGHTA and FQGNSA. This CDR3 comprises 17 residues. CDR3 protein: CASSLEDISGSFGEQFF. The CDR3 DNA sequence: TGTGCCAGCAGCTTAGAGGATATTAGCGGGAGTTTCGGTGAGCAGTTCTTC.

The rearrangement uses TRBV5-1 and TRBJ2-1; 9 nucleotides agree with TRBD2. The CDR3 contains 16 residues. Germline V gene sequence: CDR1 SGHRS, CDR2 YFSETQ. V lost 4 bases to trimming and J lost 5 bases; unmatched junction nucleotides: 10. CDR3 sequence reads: CASSLGAGGSNNEQFF. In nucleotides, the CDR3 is TGCGCCAGCAGCCTCGGAGCGGGAGGCAGTAACAATGAGCAGTTCTTC.

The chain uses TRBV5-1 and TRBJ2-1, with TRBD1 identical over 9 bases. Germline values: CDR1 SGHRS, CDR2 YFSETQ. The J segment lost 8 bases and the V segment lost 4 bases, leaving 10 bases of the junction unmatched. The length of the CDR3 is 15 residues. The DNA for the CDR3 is TGCGCCAGCAGCAACCCGGGACAGGGCGAGGATGAGCAGTTCTTC. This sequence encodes CASSNPGQGEDEQFF.

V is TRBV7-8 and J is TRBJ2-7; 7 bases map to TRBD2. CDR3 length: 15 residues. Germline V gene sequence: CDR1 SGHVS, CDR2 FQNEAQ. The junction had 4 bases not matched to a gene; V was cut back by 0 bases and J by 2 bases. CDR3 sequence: CASSLAGAGTYEQYF. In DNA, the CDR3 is TGTGCCAGCAGCTTAGCGGGAGCGGGAACCTACGAGCAGTACTTC.

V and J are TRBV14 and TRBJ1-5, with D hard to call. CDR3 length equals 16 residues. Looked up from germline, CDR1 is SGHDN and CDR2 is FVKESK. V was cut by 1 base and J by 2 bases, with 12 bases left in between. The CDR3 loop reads CASSQAGGLGNQPQHF. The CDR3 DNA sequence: TGTGCCAGCAGCCAAGCCGGAGGGCTCGGCAATCAGCCCCAGCATTTT. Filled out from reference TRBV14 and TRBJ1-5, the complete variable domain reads EAGVTQFPSHSVIEKGQTVTLRCDPISGHDNLYWYRRVMGKEIKFLLHFVKESKQDESGMPNNRFLAERTGGTYSTLKVQPAELEDSGVYFCASSQAGGLGNQPQHFGDGTRLSIL.

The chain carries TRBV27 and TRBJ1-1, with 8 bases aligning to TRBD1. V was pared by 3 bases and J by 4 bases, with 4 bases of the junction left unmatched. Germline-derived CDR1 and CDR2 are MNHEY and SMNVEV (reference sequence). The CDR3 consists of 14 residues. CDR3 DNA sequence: TGTGCCAGCAGTTTCGCAGGGGGCTTCACTGAAGCTTTCTTT. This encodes CASSFAGGFTEAFF.

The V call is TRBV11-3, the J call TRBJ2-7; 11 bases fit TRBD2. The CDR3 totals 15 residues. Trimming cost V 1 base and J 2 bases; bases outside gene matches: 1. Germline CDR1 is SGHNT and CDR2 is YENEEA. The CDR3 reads CASSLAGLAAYEQYF. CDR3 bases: TGTGCCAGCAGCTTAGCGGGACTAGCGGCCTACGAGCAGTACTTC.

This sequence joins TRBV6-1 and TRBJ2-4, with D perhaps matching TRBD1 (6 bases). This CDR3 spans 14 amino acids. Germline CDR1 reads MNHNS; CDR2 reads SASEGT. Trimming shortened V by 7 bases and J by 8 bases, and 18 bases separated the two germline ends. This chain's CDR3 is CASTLGANGDIQYF. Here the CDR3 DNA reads TGTGCCAGCACGCTGGGGGCCAATGGGGACATTCAGTACTTC.

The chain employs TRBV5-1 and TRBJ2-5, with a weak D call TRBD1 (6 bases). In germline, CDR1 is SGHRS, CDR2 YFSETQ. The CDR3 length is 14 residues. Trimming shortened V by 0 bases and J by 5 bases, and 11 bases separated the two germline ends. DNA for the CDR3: TGCGCCAGCAGCTTGGACAGGGTTTGGGAGACCCAGTACTTC. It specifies CASSLDRVWETQYF.

CDR3 amino acids: CASSPQGHTDTQYF. The DNA of the CDR3 is TGTGCCAGCAGTCCACAAGGCCACACAGATACGCAGTATTTT. This rearrangement joins TRBV28 to TRBJ2-3; no firm D call. Germline CDR1 reads MDHEN; CDR2 reads SYDVKM. V dropped 5 bases and J dropped 2 bases, with 11 bases sitting between them. The CDR3 length is 14 residues.

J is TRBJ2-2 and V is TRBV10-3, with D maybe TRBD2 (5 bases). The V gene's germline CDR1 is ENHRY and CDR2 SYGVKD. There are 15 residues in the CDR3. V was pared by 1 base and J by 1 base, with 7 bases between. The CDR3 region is CAISEYGENTGELFF. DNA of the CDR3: TGTGCCATCAGTGAGTACGGGGAGAACACCGGGGAGCTGTTTTTT.

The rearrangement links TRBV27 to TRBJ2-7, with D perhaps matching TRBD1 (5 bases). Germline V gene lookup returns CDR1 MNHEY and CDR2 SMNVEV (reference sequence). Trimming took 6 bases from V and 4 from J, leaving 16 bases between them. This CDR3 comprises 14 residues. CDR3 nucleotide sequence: TGTGCCAGCAGCAGGGTCCACACTGGATACGAGCAGTACTTC. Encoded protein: CASSRVHTGYEQYF.

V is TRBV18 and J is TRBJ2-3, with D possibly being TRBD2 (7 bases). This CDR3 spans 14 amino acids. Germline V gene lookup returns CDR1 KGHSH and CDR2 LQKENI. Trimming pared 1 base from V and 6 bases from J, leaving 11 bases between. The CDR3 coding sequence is TGTGCCAGCTCACCACGGACGGGGGGCGATACGCAGTATTTT. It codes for CASSPRTGGDTQYF.

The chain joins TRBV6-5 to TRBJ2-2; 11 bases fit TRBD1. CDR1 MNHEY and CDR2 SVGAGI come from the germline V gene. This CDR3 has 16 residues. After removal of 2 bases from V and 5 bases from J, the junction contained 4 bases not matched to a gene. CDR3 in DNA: TGTGCCAGCAGTTACGGACAGGGGGCAGGGACCGGGGAGCTGTTTTTT. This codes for CASSYGQGAGTGELFF.